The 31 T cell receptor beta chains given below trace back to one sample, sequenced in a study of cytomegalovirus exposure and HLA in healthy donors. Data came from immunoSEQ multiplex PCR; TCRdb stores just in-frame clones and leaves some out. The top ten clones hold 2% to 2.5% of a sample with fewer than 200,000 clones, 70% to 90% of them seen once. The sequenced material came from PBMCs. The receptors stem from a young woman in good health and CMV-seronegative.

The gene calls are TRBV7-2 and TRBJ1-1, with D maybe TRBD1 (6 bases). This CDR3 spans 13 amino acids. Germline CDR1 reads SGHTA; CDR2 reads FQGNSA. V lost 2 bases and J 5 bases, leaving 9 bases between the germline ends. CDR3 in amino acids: CASSLHRDTEAFF. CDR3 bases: TGTGCCAGCAGCTTACACAGGGATACTGAAGCTTTCTTT.

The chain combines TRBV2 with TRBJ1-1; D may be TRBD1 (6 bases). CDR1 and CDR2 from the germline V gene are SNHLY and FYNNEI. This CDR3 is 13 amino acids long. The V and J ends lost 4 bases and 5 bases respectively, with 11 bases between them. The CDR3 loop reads CASSVPGETEAFF. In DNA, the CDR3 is TGTGCCAGCAGTGTACCAGGGGAAACTGAAGCTTTCTTT.

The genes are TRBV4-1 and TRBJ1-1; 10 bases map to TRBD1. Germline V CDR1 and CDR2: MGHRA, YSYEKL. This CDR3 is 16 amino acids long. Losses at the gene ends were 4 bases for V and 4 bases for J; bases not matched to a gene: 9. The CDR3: CASSRDRGSRTTEAFF. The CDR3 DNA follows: TGCGCCAGCAGCCGGGACAGGGGATCGCGGACCACTGAAGCTTTCTTT.

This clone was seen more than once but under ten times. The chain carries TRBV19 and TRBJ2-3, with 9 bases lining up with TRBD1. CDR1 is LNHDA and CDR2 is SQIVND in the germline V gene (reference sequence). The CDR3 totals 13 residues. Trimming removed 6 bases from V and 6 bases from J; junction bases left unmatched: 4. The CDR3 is CASRPGTGDTQYF. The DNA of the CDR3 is TGTGCCAGTAGACCGGGGACAGGGGATACGCAGTATTTT.

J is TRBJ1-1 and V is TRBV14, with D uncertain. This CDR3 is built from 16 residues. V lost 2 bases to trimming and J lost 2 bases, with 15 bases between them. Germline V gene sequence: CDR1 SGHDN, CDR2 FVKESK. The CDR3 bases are TGTGCCAGCAGCCAATTGACGGGAGGCTTTAACACTGAAGCTTTCTTT. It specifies CASSQLTGGFNTEAFF.

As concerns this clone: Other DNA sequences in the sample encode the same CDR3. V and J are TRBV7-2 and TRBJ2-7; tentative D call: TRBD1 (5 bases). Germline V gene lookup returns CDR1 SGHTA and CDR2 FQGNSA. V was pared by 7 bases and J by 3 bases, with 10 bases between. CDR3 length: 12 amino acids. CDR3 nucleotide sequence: TGTGCCAGCAAGGATCAGGGCTACGAGCAGTACTTC. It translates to CASKDQGYEQYF.

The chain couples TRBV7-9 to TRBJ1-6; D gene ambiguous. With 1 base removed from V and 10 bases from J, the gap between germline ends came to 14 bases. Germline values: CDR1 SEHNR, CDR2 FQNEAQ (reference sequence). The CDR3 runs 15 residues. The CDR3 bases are TGTGCCAGCAGCTTAGACTCGGGGTGGGAATCACCCCTCCACTTT. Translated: CASSLDSGWESPLHF.

CDR3: CASSLAGPYNEQFF. The CDR3 DNA reads TGTGCCAGCAGTTTGGCGGGTCCCTACAATGAGCAGTTCTTC. The V gene is TRBV27, the J gene TRBJ2-1, with D perhaps TRBD2 (5 bases). V lost 3 bases and J 2 bases, leaving 8 bases between the germline ends. CDR3 length: 14 residues. Germline V gene sequence: CDR1 MNHEY, CDR2 SMNVEV (reference sequence).

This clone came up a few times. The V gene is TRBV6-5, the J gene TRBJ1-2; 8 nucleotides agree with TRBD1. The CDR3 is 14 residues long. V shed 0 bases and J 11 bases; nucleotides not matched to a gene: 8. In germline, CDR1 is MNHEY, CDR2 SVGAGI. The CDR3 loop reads CASSYSGTGFGYTF. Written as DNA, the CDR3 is TGTGCCAGCAGTTACTCCGGGACAGGATTTGGGTACACCTTC.

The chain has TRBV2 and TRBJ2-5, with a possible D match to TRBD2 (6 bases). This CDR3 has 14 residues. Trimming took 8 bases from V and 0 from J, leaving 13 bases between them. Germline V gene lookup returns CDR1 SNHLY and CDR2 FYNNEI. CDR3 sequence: CASPPLADQETQYF. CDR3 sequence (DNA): TGTGCCAGCCCTCCTTTAGCGGACCAAGAGACCCAGTACTTC.

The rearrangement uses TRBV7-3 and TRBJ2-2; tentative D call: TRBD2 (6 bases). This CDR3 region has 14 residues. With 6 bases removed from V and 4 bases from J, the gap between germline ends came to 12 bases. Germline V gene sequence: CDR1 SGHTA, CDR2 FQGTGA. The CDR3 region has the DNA TGTGCCAGCAGGTCCGGGGGTCGCACCGGGGAGCTGTTTTTT. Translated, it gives CASRSGGRTGELFF.

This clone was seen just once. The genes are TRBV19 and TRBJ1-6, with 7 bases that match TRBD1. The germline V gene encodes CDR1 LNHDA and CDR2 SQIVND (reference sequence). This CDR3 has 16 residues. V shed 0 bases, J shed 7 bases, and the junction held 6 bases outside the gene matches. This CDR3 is CASSIDPPGGNSPLHF. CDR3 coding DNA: TGTGCCAGTAGTATAGATCCGCCAGGGGGGAATTCACCCCTCCACTTT.

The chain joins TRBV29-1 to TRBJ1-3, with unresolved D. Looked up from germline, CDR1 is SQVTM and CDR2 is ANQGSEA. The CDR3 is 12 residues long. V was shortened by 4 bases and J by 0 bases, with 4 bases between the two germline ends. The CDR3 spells CSVGASGNTIYF. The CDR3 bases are TGCAGCGTTGGGGCCTCTGGAAACACCATATATTTT.

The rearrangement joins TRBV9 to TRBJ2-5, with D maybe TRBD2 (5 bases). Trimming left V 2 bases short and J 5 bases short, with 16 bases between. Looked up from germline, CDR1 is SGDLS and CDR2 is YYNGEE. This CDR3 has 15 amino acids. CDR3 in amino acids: CASSVTPREQETQYF. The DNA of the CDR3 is TGTGCCAGCAGCGTCACCCCCCGGGAACAGGAGACCCAGTACTTC.

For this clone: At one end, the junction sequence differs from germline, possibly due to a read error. CDR3 in DNA: TGCGCCACCAGCACAGGGGACCCGAACACTGAAGCTTTCTTT. It encodes CATSTGDPNTEAFF. The chain is built from TRBV5-1 and TRBJ1-1; 7 bases fit TRBD1. Germline lookup yields CDR1 SGHRS and CDR2 YFSETQ. The CDR3 sequence is 14 residues long.

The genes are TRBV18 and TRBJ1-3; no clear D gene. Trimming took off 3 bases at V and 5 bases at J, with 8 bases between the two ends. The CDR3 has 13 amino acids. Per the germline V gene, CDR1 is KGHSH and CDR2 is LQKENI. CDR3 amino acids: CASSPTERNTIYF. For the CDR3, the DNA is TGTGCCAGCTCACCGACGGAGAGAAACACCATATATTTT.

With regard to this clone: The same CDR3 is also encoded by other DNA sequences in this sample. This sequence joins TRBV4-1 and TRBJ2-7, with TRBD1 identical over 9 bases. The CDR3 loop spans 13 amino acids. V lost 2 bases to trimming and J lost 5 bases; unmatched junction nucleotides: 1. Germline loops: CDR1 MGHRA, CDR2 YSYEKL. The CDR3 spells CASSQRTGDEQYF. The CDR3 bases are TGCGCCAGCAGCCAAAGGACAGGGGACGAGCAGTACTTC.

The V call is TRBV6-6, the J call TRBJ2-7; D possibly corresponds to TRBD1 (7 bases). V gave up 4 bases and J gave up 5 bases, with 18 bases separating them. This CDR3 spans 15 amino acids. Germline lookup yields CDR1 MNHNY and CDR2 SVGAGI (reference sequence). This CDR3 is CASSLLKEGADEQYF. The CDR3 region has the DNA TGTGCCAGCAGTTTACTCAAGGAGGGGGCGGACGAGCAGTACTTC.

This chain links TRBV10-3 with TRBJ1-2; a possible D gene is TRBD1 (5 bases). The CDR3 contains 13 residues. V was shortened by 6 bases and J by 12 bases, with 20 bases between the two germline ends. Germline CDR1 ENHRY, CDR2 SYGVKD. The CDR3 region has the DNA TGTGCCATCAGCCACGAGAGCAGGGATTCGGACACCTTC. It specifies CAISHESRDSDTF.

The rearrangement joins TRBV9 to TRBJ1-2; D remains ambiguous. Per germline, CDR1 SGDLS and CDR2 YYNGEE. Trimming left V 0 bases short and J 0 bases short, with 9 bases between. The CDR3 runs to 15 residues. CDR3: CASSVGQAPNYGYTF. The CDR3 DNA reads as TGTGCCAGCAGCGTAGGGCAGGCCCCTAACTATGGCTACACCTTC.

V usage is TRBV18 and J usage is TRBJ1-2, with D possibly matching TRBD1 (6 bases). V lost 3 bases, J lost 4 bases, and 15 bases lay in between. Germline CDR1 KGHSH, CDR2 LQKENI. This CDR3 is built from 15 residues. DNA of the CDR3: TGTGCCAGCTCACCTGACCGCGGGGGCGCCTATGGCTACACCTTC. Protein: CASSPDRGGAYGYTF.

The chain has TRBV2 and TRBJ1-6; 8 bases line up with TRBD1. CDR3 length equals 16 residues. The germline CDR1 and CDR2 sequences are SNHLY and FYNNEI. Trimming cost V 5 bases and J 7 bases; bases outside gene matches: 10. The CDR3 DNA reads TGTGCCAGCAGTCCACAGGGGGATGTTCACAATTCACCCCTCCACTTT. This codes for CASSPQGDVHNSPLHF.

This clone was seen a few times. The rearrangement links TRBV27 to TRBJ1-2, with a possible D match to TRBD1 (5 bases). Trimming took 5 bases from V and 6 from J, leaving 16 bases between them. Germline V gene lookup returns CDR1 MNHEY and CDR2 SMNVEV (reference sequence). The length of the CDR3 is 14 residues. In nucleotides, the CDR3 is TGTGCCAGCAGTCTATTGGGCAGGGATGATGGCTACACCTTC. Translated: CASSLLGRDDGYTF.

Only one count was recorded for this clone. CDR3 bases: TGTGCCAGCAGTGAAGCTGAGGCCAGCAATCAGCCCCAGCATTTT. Its translation: CASSEAEASNQPQHF. The J gene is TRBJ1-5, the V gene TRBV6-1; D is unclear. Germline V gene lookup returns CDR1 MNHNS and CDR2 SASEGT. V was cut by 0 bases and J by 1 base, with 7 bases left in between. The length of the CDR3 is 15 residues.

The CDR3 region is CASSMGGTGDVYGYTF. The CDR3 DNA reads TGTGCCAGTAGTATGGGGGGGACAGGTGATGTTTATGGCTACACCTTC. The rearrangement joins TRBV19 to TRBJ1-2; 8 positions match TRBD1. Germline V lookup: CDR1 LNHDA, CDR2 SQIVND (reference sequence). V trimming: 3 bases; J trimming: 5 bases; junction bases outside the gene matches: 11. The length of the CDR3 is 16 residues.

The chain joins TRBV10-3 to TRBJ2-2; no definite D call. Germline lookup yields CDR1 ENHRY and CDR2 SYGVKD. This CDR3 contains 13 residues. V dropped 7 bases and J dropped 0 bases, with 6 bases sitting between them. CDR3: CAIISSNTGELFF. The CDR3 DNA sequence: TGTGCCATCATTAGTTCGAACACCGGGGAGCTGTTTTTT.

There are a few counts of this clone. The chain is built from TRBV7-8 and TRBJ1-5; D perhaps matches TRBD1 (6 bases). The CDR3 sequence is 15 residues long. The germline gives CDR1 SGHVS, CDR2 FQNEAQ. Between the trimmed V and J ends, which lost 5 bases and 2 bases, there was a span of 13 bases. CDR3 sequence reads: CASSPSGVGNQPQHF. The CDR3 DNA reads TGTGCCAGCAGCCCATCAGGGGTAGGCAATCAGCCCCAGCATTTT.

CDR3 loop: CASSHEGPDEQFF. Here the CDR3 DNA reads TGCGCCAGCAGCCATGAGGGCCCGGATGAGCAGTTCTTC. The chain uses TRBV4-3 and TRBJ2-1; possible D gene TRBD2, 5 bases. The V end lost 3 bases, the J end lost 8 bases, and 11 bases lay between the germline ends. Germline CDR1 and CDR2: LGHNA and YSLEER. The CDR3 covers 13 residues.

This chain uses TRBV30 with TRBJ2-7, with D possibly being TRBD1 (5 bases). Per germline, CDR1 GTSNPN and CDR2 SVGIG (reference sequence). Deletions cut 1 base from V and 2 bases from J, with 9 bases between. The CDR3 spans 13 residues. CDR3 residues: CAWSGGRPYEQYF. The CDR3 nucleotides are TGTGCCTGGAGTGGGGGCAGGCCCTACGAGCAGTACTTC.

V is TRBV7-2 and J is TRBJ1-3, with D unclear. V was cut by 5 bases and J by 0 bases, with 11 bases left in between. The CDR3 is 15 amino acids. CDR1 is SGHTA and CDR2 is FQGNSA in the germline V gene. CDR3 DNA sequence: TGTGCCAGCAGCCCTATTACCGTCTCTGGAAACACCATATATTTT. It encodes CASSPITVSGNTIYF.

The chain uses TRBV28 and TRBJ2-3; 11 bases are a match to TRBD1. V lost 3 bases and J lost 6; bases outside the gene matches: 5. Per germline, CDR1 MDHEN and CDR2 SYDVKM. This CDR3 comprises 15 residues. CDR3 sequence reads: CASSLWDRGKDTQYF. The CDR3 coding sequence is TGTGCCAGCAGTTTGTGGGACAGGGGGAAGGATACGCAGTATTTT.